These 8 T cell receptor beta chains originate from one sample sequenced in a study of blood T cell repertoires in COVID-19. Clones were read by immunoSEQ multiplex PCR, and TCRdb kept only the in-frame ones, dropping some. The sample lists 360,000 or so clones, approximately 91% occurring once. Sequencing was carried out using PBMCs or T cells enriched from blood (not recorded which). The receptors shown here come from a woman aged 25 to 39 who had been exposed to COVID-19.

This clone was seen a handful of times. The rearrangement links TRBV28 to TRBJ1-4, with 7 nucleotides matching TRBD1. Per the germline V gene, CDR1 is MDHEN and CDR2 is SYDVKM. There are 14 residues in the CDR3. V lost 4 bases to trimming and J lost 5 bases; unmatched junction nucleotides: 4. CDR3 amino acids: CASSWDRKNEKLFF. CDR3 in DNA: TGTGCCAGCAGTTGGGACAGAAAAAATGAAAAACTGTTTTTT.

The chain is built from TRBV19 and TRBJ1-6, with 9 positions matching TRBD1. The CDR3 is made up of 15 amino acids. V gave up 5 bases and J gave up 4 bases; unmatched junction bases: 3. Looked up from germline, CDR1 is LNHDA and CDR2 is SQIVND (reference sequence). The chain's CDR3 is CASSWGTGYNSPLHF. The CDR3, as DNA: TGTGCCAGTAGTTGGGGGACAGGGTATAATTCACCCCTCCACTTT.

Here the CDR3 reads CASSYGAGALDSPLHF. The CDR3 nucleotides read TGTGCCAGCAGTTACGGGGCCGGAGCTTTAGATTCACCCCTCCACTTT. The chain joins TRBV6-5 to TRBJ1-6, with D possibly TRBD1 on 5 matching bases. Trimming took off 2 bases at V and 8 bases at J, with 16 bases between the two ends. The V gene's germline CDR1 is MNHEY and CDR2 SVGAGI. The CDR3 spans 16 residues.

The CDR3 region is CASNLGGWTEAFF. CDR3 coding DNA: TGTGCCAGCAACCTCGGCGGGTGGACTGAAGCTTTCTTT. The rearrangement joins TRBV3-1 (or the pseudogene TRBV3-2) to TRBJ1-1, with D unresolved. From germline, CDR1 is LGHDT and CDR2 YNNKEL (reference sequence). This CDR3 contains 13 residues. Trimming removed 7 bases from V and 5 bases from J, with 14 bases in between.

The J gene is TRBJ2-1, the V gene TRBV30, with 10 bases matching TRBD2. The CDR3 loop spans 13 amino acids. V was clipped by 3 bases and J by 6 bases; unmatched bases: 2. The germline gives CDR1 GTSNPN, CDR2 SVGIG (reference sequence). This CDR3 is CAWRGLASNEQFF. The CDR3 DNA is TGTGCCTGGAGGGGACTAGCGTCCAATGAGCAGTTCTTC.

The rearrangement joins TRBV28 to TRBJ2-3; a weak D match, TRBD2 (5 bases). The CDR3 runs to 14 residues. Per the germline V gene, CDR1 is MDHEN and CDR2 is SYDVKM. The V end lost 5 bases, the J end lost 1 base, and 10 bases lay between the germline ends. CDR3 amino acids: CASSPPEGTDTQYF. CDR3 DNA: TGTGCCAGCAGTCCCCCGGAGGGCACAGATACGCAGTATTTT.

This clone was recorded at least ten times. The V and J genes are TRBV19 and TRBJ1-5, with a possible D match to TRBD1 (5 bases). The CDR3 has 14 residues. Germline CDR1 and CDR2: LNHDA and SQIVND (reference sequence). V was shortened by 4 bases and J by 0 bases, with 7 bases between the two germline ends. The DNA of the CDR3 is TGTGCCAGTAGTAACAGGCATAGCAATCAGCCCCAGCATTTT. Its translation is CASSNRHSNQPQHF.

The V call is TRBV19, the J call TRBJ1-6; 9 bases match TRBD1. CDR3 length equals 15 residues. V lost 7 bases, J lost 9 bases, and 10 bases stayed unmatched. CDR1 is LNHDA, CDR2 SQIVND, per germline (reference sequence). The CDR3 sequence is CASTEMGTGISPLHF. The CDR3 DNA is TGTGCCAGTACCGAAATGGGGACAGGGATTTCACCCCTCCACTTT.